These 26 T cell receptor beta chains came from one sample sequenced in a study of CD8 T cells in Susac syndrome. It was with random hexamers that 0.5 to 1 ug RNA was reverse transcribed. TCRdb called the immunoSEQ multiplex PCR reads again in MiXCR, with one record for every CDR3 protein. The table records under 95,000 distinct CDR3 sequences, just under 95% of them present only once. Material for sequencing was CD4+ T cells from PBMCs. Receptors originate from a human donor with Susac syndrome.

CDR3 sequence reads: CSAFGGAGYTF. CDR3 coding DNA: TGCAGTGCCTTTGGGGGGGCGGGCTACACCTTC. J is TRBJ1-2 and V is TRBV20-1; D perhaps matches TRBD1 (6 bases). The CDR3 runs to 11 residues. V lost 6 bases to trimming and J lost 8 bases, with 13 bases between them. Germline values: CDR1 DFQATT, CDR2 SNEGSKA (reference sequence).

The chain carries TRBV4-1 and TRBJ1-5; the D gene is possibly TRBD1 (6 bases). This CDR3 spans 18 amino acids. With 1 base removed from V and 0 bases from J, the gap between germline ends came to 16 bases. The germline V gene has CDR1 MGHRA and CDR2 YSYEKL. The CDR3 nucleotides read TGCGCCAGCAGCCAAGGTTTGTGGGGGGCCGATAGCAATCAGCCCCAGCATTTT. As protein: CASSQGLWGADSNQPQHF.

The chain employs TRBV2 and TRBJ1-3; no clear D gene. Trimming pared 4 bases from V and 6 bases from J, leaving 10 bases between. Germline loops: CDR1 SNHLY, CDR2 FYNNEI. The CDR3 is 13 amino acids. The CDR3 reads CASSVQLLNTIYF. DNA for the CDR3: TGTGCCAGCAGTGTCCAGCTACTAAACACCATATATTTT.

This chain connects TRBV9 to TRBJ2-1; 12 nucleotides match TRBD2. V was clipped by 0 bases and J by 7 bases; unmatched bases: 5. The germline V gene encodes CDR1 SGDLS and CDR2 YYNGEE. This CDR3 has 16 residues. CDR3: CASSVVSSGGANEQFF. The CDR3 DNA reads TGTGCCAGCAGCGTAGTCTCTAGCGGGGGGGCGAATGAGCAGTTCTTC.

The chain recombines TRBV5-4 with TRBJ2-5; D perhaps matches TRBD2 (6 bases). The V end was cut by 0 bases, the J end by 6 bases, with 12 bases between. Germline CDR1 is SGHNT and CDR2 is YYREEE (reference sequence). CDR3 length: 14 residues. CDR3 nucleotide sequence: TGTGCCAGCAGCTTGGACGGGGGTGGGAAGACCCAGTACTTC. Residues: CASSLDGGGKTQYF.

The V and J genes are TRBV20-1 and TRBJ2-7; no reliable D call. CDR3 length equals 12 residues. Germline values: CDR1 DFQATT, CDR2 SNEGSKA (reference sequence). Trimming removed 1 base from V and 3 bases from J, with 7 bases in between. CDR3 DNA: TGCAGTGCTAGAGGTCCCCTCTACGAGCAGTACTTC. Translation gives CSARGPLYEQYF.

This sequence joins TRBV25-1 and TRBJ2-5; 7 bases align to TRBD1. V lost 3 bases to trimming and J lost 1 base; unmatched junction nucleotides: 5. The CDR3 loop spans 15 amino acids. Per the germline V gene, CDR1 is MGHDK and CDR2 is SYGVNS. In DNA, the CDR3 is TGTGCCAGCAGTGACCTCGGACAGGCCCAAGAGACCCAGTACTTC. Its translation: CASSDLGQAQETQYF.

V usage is TRBV27 and J usage is TRBJ1-5; TRBD1 might be the D (5 bases). Germline assignment: CDR1 MNHEY and CDR2 SMNVEV (reference sequence). CDR3 size: 12 residues. Trimming pared 6 bases from V and 6 bases from J, leaving 9 bases between. CDR3 coding DNA: TGTGCCAGCAGATCGGGGGGTCAGCCCCAGCATTTT. It codes for CASRSGGQPQHF.

This clonotype was recorded only once. The chain links TRBV3-1 to TRBJ2-1; D is possibly TRBD2 (6 bases). The V end lost 4 bases, the J end lost 10 bases, and 11 bases lay between the germline ends. CDR3 length: 12 residues. Looked up from germline, CDR1 is LGHDT and CDR2 is YNNKEL (reference sequence). CDR3 residues: CASSLPSVEQFF. In nucleotides, the CDR3 is TGTGCCAGCAGCCTCCCTAGCGTCGAGCAGTTCTTC.

The chain carries TRBV9 and TRBJ2-1; a weak D match, TRBD2 (5 bases). This CDR3 contains 14 residues. Germline-derived CDR1 and CDR2 are SGDLS and YYNGEE. The V end lost 0 bases, the J end lost 6 bases, and 10 bases lay between the germline ends. The CDR3 DNA is TGTGCCAGCAGCGTAGTAGTCGGAGGCAATGAGCAGTTCTTC. This gives the protein CASSVVVGGNEQFF.

V usage is TRBV5-4 and J usage is TRBJ2-3; maybe TRBD1 (5 bases). Trimming removed 0 bases from V and 5 bases from J, with 7 bases in between. Germline loops: CDR1 SGHNT, CDR2 YYREEE (reference sequence). The CDR3 length is 13 residues. For the CDR3, the DNA is TGTGCCAGCAGCTTGGAAGGGGAAGATACGCAGTATTTT. This encodes CASSLEGEDTQYF.

This chain joins TRBV29-1 and TRBJ1-5; D is ambiguous. Germline V gives CDR1 SQVTM, CDR2 ANQGSEA. There are 12 residues in the CDR3. The ends were cut back, 5 bases at V and 5 bases at J, with 10 bases in the middle. For the CDR3, the DNA is TGCAGCGTTCAGGCAGGAGATCAGCCCCAGCATTTT. Translation: CSVQAGDQPQHF.

The rearrangement uses TRBV28 and TRBJ1-5; D remains ambiguous. Germline-derived CDR1 and CDR2 are MDHEN and SYDVKM. This CDR3 comprises 14 residues. V was cut by 6 bases and J by 5 bases, with 14 bases left in between. CDR3 nucleotide sequence: TGTGCCAGCAGGGACCCCCGGCTAGATCAGCCCCAGCATTTT. Encoded protein: CASRDPRLDQPQHF. The variable domain in full, completed from reference TRBV28 and TRBJ1-5, reads DVKVTQSSRYLVKRTGEKVFLECVQDMDHENMFWYRQDPGLGLRLIYFSYDVKMKEKGDIPEGYSVSREKKERFSLILESASTNQTSMYLCASRDPRLDQPQHFGDGTRLSIL.

V gene TRBV12-3 or TRBV12-4 combines with J gene TRBJ1-1, with D unresolved. Trimming stripped 3 bases from V and 0 bases from J, with 11 bases between. The CDR3 consists of 15 residues. This CDR3 is CASSLSPRLNTEAFF. For the CDR3, the DNA is TGTGCCAGCAGTTTGTCTCCCAGGCTGAACACTGAAGCTTTCTTT.

The CDR3 DNA sequence: TGCAGCGTTCAAAACACTGAAGCTTTCTTT. It is translated as CSVQNTEAFF. This rearrangement joins TRBV29-1 to TRBJ1-1; no clear D gene. V was pared by 5 bases and J by 2 bases, with 3 bases between. CDR1 is SQVTM and CDR2 is ANQGSEA in the germline V gene. The CDR3 runs 10 residues.

The rearrangement uses TRBV27 and TRBJ1-1; tentatively, D is TRBD1 (6 bases). The CDR3 has 15 residues. V was trimmed by 3 bases and J by 5 bases, leaving 16 bases between them. The germline CDR1 and CDR2 sequences are MNHEY and SMNVEV (reference sequence). CDR3 in amino acids: CASSFTNRDITEAFF. In DNA form, the CDR3 reads TGTGCCAGCAGTTTTACCAACAGGGATATAACTGAAGCTTTCTTT.

In DNA, the CDR3 is TGCGCCAGCAGCTGGGGACCTAACACCGGGGAGCTGTTTTTT. Residues: CASSWGPNTGELFF. The chain carries TRBV5-1 and TRBJ2-2; D tentatively reads TRBD1 or TRBD2 (5 bases each). The germline V and J ends were trimmed by 3 bases and 2 bases, with 8 bases remaining between them. CDR1 and CDR2 (germline): SGHRS, YFSETQ. The CDR3 consists of 14 residues.

This chain uses TRBV27 with TRBJ1-2; D call uncertain. V lost 6 bases, J lost 3 bases, and 8 bases lay in between. The CDR3 length is 12 residues. Germline CDR1 is MNHEY and CDR2 is SMNVEV (reference sequence). The CDR3 region has the DNA TGTGCCAGCAGGGCAGAAGACTATGGCTACACCTTC. Amino acid sequence: CASRAEDYGYTF.

This chain links TRBV5-1 with TRBJ1-5, with 9 bases identical to TRBD1. This CDR3 is 15 amino acids long. V dropped 4 bases and J dropped 5; count of bases not matched to a gene: 7. Looked up from germline, CDR1 is SGHRS and CDR2 is YFSETQ. CDR3 bases: TGCGCCAGCAGCCCCGGGACAGGGAAGGATCAGCCCCAGCATTTT. Translation: CASSPGTGKDQPQHF.

V usage is TRBV20-1 and J usage is TRBJ2-4, with D perhaps assigned TRBD1 or TRBD2 (5 bases each). Per germline, CDR1 DFQATT and CDR2 SNEGSKA (reference sequence). V was trimmed by 5 bases and J by 0 bases, leaving 11 bases between them. This CDR3 region has 14 residues. This CDR3 is CSAGDGLAKNIQYF. In nucleotides, the CDR3 is TGCAGTGCTGGGGACGGACTAGCCAAAAACATTCAGTACTTC.

The V and J genes are TRBV4-3 and TRBJ2-5; D remains unclear. V was trimmed by 1 base and J by 5 bases, leaving 8 bases between them. The germline CDR1 and CDR2 sequences are LGHNA and YSLEER. This CDR3 has 13 residues. The CDR3 nucleotides read TGCGCCAGCAGCCAAGTAATGGGGGAGACCCAGTACTTC. Its translation: CASSQVMGETQYF.

The chain recombines TRBV6-5 with TRBJ2-7, with D tentatively TRBD1 (5 bases). CDR1 MNHEY and CDR2 SVGAGI come from the germline V gene. Trimming left V 3 bases short and J 1 base short, with 16 bases between. This CDR3 is built from 16 residues. The chain's CDR3 is CASSYRFLDTSYEQYF. For the CDR3, the DNA is TGTGCCAGCAGTTATCGCTTTTTGGACACTTCCTACGAGCAGTACTTC.

V gene TRBV30 combines with J gene TRBJ1-3; 8 nucleotides agree with TRBD1. CDR1 is GTSNPN, CDR2 SVGIG, per germline (reference sequence). The CDR3 is made up of 14 amino acids. The V segment lost 3 bases and the J segment 12 bases; nucleotides outside the gene matches: 13. CDR3 region: CAWSPGQGSFGIYF. For the CDR3, the DNA is TGTGCCTGGAGCCCCGGACAGGGTTCTTTCGGCATATATTTT.

V gene TRBV20-1 combines with J gene TRBJ2-1; 8 nucleotides match TRBD2. Germline V gene lookup returns CDR1 DFQATT and CDR2 SNEGSKA (reference sequence). The CDR3 totals 13 residues. The ends lost 3 bases at V and 5 bases at J; junction bases unmatched: 3. CDR3 nucleotide sequence: TGCAGTGCTAGTTCGGGGGGGCACAATGAGCAGTTCTTC. Amino acid sequence: CSASSGGHNEQFF.

The chain uses TRBV6-4 and TRBJ1-6; TRBD1 is a possible D gene (5 bases). There are 15 residues in the CDR3. Deletions cut 3 bases from V and 7 bases from J, with 13 bases between. CDR1 and CDR2 from the germline V gene are MRHNA and SNTAGT. DNA of the CDR3: TGTGCCAGCAGTGAGTCCCGGGACTTCAATTCACCCCTCCACTTT. Its protein product is CASSESRDFNSPLHF.

The J gene is TRBJ1-2, the V gene TRBV6-5; 7 bases agree with TRBD1. Germline V CDR1 and CDR2: MNHEY, SVGAGI. The V gene end was trimmed by 0 bases and the J gene end by 2 bases; junction bases not matched to a gene: 3. This CDR3 is 15 amino acids long. The CDR3 region is CASSYSRDRNYGYTF. The CDR3 DNA sequence: TGTGCCAGCAGTTACTCGCGGGACAGAAACTATGGCTACACCTTC.